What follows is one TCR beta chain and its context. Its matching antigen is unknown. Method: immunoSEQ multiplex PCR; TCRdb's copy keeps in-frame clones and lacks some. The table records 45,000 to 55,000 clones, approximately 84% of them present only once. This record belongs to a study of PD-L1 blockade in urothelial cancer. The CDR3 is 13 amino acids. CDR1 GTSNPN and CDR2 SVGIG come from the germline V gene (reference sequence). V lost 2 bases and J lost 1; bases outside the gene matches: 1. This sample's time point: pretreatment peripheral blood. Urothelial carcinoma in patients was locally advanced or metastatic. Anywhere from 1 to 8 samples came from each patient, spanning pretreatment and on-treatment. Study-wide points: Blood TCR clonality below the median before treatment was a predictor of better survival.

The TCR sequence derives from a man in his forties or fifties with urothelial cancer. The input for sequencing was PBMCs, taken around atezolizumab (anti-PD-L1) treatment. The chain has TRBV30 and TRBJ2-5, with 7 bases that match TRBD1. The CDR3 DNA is TGTGCCTGGAGTCGGGACAGCCAAGAGACCCAGTACTTC. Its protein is CAWSRDSQETQYF.